One and the same sample provided the 10 T cell receptor beta chains below, sequenced in a study of blood T cell repertoires in COVID-19. The assay was immunoSEQ multiplex PCR, and TCRdb's table has in-frame clones only and misses some. The profile shows over 200,000 clones, approximately 89% of them singletons. Sequenced sample: peripheral blood. The origin of the receptors is a man aged 35 to 55 who had recovered from COVID-19.

This chain connects TRBV4-3 to TRBJ2-1, with TRBD2 as a possible D gene (5 bases). Trimming removed 2 bases at V and 6 bases at J, with 14 bases between. Germline loops: CDR1 LGHNA, CDR2 YSLEER. This CDR3 comprises 15 residues. The CDR3 region is CASSQLPARANEQFF. The CDR3 DNA reads TGCGCCAGCAGCCAATTACCCGCGAGGGCCAATGAGCAGTTCTTC.

V and J are TRBV5-8 and TRBJ2-3, with a weak D call TRBD2 (6 bases). The CDR3 totals 15 residues. V gave up 0 bases and J gave up 6 bases, with 14 bases separating them. Germline assignment: CDR1 SGHTS and CDR2 YDEGEE. CDR3: CASSLGGRGSDTQYF. The CDR3 bases are TGTGCCAGCAGCTTGGGGGGACGGGGGAGTGATACGCAGTATTTT.

The chain is built from TRBV6-1 and TRBJ1-5; D remains ambiguous. In germline, CDR1 is MNHNS, CDR2 SASEGT. This CDR3 has 13 amino acids. Deletions cut 7 bases from V and 1 base from J, with 8 bases between. CDR3 residues: CASTQISNQPQHF. The CDR3 DNA is TGTGCCAGCACCCAGATCAGCAATCAGCCCCAGCATTTT.

The chain combines TRBV7-9 with TRBJ2-3, with 7 bases aligning to TRBD2. V trimming: 3 bases; J trimming: 5 bases; junction bases outside the gene matches: 17. The CDR3 extends over 18 amino acids. Germline V lookup: CDR1 SEHNR, CDR2 FQNEAQ (reference sequence). The CDR3 sequence is CASSLDLWGGGIGDTQYF. DNA of the CDR3: TGTGCCAGCAGCTTGGACCTATGGGGCGGGGGTATTGGAGATACGCAGTATTTT.

A note on this clone: A junction boundary mismatches the germline segment, possibly from a read error. The chain joins TRBV12-5 to TRBJ2-3, with a tentative D call TRBD2 (6 bases). Germline V gene lookup returns CDR1 LGHNT and CDR2 FRNRAP. This CDR3 contains 15 residues. The CDR3 nucleotides read TGTGCTAGTGGCTTGGACTACCCTAGCACAGATACGCAGTATTTT. It codes for CASGLDYPSTDTQYF.

The V call is TRBV7-6, the J call TRBJ2-5; D perhaps matches TRBD2 (5 bases). This CDR3 comprises 16 residues. Germline values: CDR1 SGHVS, CDR2 FNYEAQ. V lost 5 bases and J lost 1, with 17 bases in between. The CDR3 DNA reads as TGTGCCAGCAGCCGATACCGGGGTCGCTCCCAAGAGACCCAGTACTTC. Encoded protein: CASSRYRGRSQETQYF.

This clone has just one count. The V and J genes are TRBV23-1 and TRBJ1-1; 7 bases are shared with TRBD1. TRBV23-1 is an ORF; its function is uncertain. The CDR3 is made up of 17 amino acids. The ends lost 11 bases at V and 0 bases at J; junction bases unmatched: 18. CDR3 loop: CAAKKDRLNNMNTEAFF. The CDR3 coding sequence is TGCGCCGCAAAAAAGGACAGGCTGAATAACATGAACACTGAAGCTTTCTTT.

The chain is built from TRBV2 and TRBJ2-7, with a possible D match to TRBD2 (7 bases). V was clipped by 4 bases and J by 3 bases, with 16 bases between them. The germline V gene encodes CDR1 SNHLY and CDR2 FYNNEI. CDR3 length equals 15 residues. CDR3 nucleotide sequence: TGTGCCAGCAGTGGGGTTACGGGGGGCTTCTACGAGCAGTACTTC. This encodes CASSGVTGGFYEQYF.

The rearrangement links TRBV5-8 to TRBJ2-3; no clear D. Trimming cost V 5 bases and J 3 bases, with 10 bases left between them. The CDR3 has 13 amino acids. Looked up from germline, CDR1 is SGHTS and CDR2 is YDEGEE. This chain's CDR3 is CASSLTSTDTQYF. CDR3 nucleotide sequence: TGTGCCAGCAGTCTAACTTCTACAGATACGCAGTATTTT.

The V call is TRBV19, the J call TRBJ1-4; D not resolved. The CDR3 spans 15 residues. Germline V lookup: CDR1 LNHDA, CDR2 SQIVND (reference sequence). Trimming removed 6 bases at V and 0 bases at J, with 11 bases between. Here the CDR3 DNA reads TGTGCCAGTAGGTCGGGCGGGGCAACTAATGAAAAACTGTTTTTT. Amino acid sequence: CASRSGGATNEKLFF.